This record looks at one T cell receptor (beta chain) sequence and its context. The sample originates from a study of T-cell reconstitution after alpha-beta-depleted transplantation in children. The germline V gene encodes CDR1 LNHNV and CDR2 YYDKDF (reference sequence). V shed 4 bases, J shed 4 bases, and the junction held 14 bases outside the gene matches. This CDR3 has 17 amino acids. Using unique molecular identifiers, the investigators prepared the TCRbeta library. TCRdb reprocessed the PCR reads with MiXCR, giving one entry per CDR3 protein. The table records 600,000 to 700,000 distinct CDR3 sequences, about 15% of them present only once.

The J gene is TRBJ1-1, the V gene TRBV15, with 8 bases aligning to TRBD1. The specimen was PBMCs from the stem cell graft donor, collected from the stem cell graft. The clonotype originates from a human donor who donated a stem cell graft to a child with acute myeloid leukemia. The chain's CDR3 is CATSTILDRVKGTEAFF. CDR3 nucleotide sequence: TGTGCCACCAGCACGATATTGGACAGGGTGAAGGGCACTGAAGCTTTCTTT.